One and the same sample provided the 16 T cell receptor beta chains below, sequenced in a study of CD4 T cell repertoires in COVID-19 (dated by TCRdb to about 2021). Uncultured memory T cell samples were sequenced directly after ex vivo isolation. Library construction relied on the immunoSEQ multiplex PCR assay. Imported from immuneACCESS, the table was reduced by TCRdb to in-frame sequences with V and J called. These copies leave out some clones; in studies compared against another copy, an unresolved V gene accounts for under half, and the cause of the remainder is not known. In this sample the table shows 23,000 or so clones, about nine tenths of which occur a single time. The ten largest make up less than 0.75% of the sample. The specimen was central memory CD4+ T cells from blood, collected before the COVID-19 pandemic. The cell subset or site label of this sample denotes: CD4+ T central memory cells. The receptors come from a human donor who had COVID-19.

The chain has TRBV7-2 and TRBJ1-1; 10 nucleotides align to TRBD1. The V segment lost 1 base and the J segment 3 bases; nucleotides outside the gene matches: 2. CDR3 length: 15 amino acids. In germline, CDR1 is SGHTA, CDR2 FQGNSA. CDR3 DNA: TGTGCCAGCAGCTTAGACGGGACAGGGGACACTGAAGCTTTCTTT. Its protein is CASSLDGTGDTEAFF.

The chain combines TRBV7-8 with TRBJ2-6; TRBD2 matches 16 bases. This CDR3 spans 19 amino acids. Germline CDR1 and CDR2: SGHVS and FQNEAQ. Trimming at V came to 1 base and at J to 5 bases, leaving 5 bases not matched to a gene. CDR3 coding DNA: TGTGCCAGCAGCTTAGAGGGACTAGCGGGGGGGCAGTGGGCCAACGTCCTGACTTTC. This encodes CASSLEGLAGGQWANVLTF.

This chain joins TRBV7-2 and TRBJ2-7; 11 positions agree with TRBD2. The CDR3 totals 15 residues. J gave up 3 bases and V 1 base, and 2 bases lay outside the gene matches. Germline-derived CDR1 and CDR2 are SGHTA and FQGNSA. CDR3: CASSLGSGRDYEQYF. The CDR3 coding sequence is TGTGCCAGCAGCTTAGGTAGCGGGAGGGACTACGAGCAGTACTTC. The whole variable domain, remainder taken from reference TRBV7-2 and TRBJ2-7, is GAGVSQSPSNKVTEKGKDVELRCDPISGHTALYWYRQSLGQGLEFLIYFQGNSAPDKSGLPSDRFSAERTGGSVSTLTIQRTQQEDSAVYLCASSLGSGRDYEQYFGPGTRLTVT.

The V gene is TRBV5-1, the J gene TRBJ2-1; D might be TRBD1 (6 bases). This CDR3 has 17 amino acids. The germline V and J ends were trimmed by 8 bases and 7 bases, with 28 bases remaining between them. Germline V lookup: CDR1 SGHRS, CDR2 YFSETQ. The CDR3 loop is CASAILSQGPSPNEQFF. CDR3 sequence (DNA): TGCGCCAGTGCGATTTTATCACAGGGACCGTCCCCAAATGAGCAGTTCTTC.

The CDR3 DNA is TGTGCCAGTAGTATAGTTTCCGGGAGCAATCAGCCCCAGCATTTT. It codes for CASSIVSGSNQPQHF. The V and J genes are TRBV19 and TRBJ1-5; no definite D call. Germline CDR1 is LNHDA and CDR2 is SQIVND (reference sequence). Deletions cut 1 base from V and 1 base from J, with 8 bases between. The CDR3 loop spans 15 amino acids.

The chain employs TRBV5-4 and TRBJ1-2; D unresolved. CDR1 and CDR2 from the germline V gene are SGHNT and YYREEE (reference sequence). This CDR3 is 13 amino acids long. Trimming cost V 4 bases and J 2 bases, with 9 bases left between them. CDR3 residues: CASSEALNYGYTF. As DNA, the CDR3 is TGTGCCAGCAGCGAGGCATTAAACTATGGCTACACCTTC. Looking up the rest from reference TRBV5-4 and TRBJ1-2 gives the full variable domain: ETGVTQSPTHLIKTRGQQVTLRCSSQSGHNTVSWYQQALGQGPQFIFQYYREEENGRGNFPPRFSGLQFPNYSSELNVNALELDDSALYLCASSEALNYGYTFGSGTRLTVV.

The chain has TRBV27 and TRBJ1-1; D unclear. The CDR3 length is 11 residues. CDR1 is MNHEY, CDR2 SMNVEV, per germline (reference sequence). V gave up 6 bases and J gave up 10 bases, with 12 bases separating them. The CDR3 nucleotides are TGTGCCAGCAGAAAAGGACTGGCAGCTTTCTTT. Its protein product is CASRKGLAAFF.

The rearrangement uses TRBV19 and TRBJ2-7; 10 nucleotides align to TRBD2. The V gene end was trimmed by 3 bases and the J gene end by 2 bases; junction bases not matched to a gene: 4. This CDR3 has 15 residues. CDR1 LNHDA and CDR2 SQIVND come from the germline V gene (reference sequence). The CDR3 DNA sequence: TGTGCCAGTAGTATCCACCTAGCGGGAGCCTACGAGCAGTACTTC. Translating gives CASSIHLAGAYEQYF.

The V call is TRBV10-2, the J call TRBJ2-7, with TRBD1 matching 10 bases. The CDR3 is made up of 13 amino acids. Losses at the gene ends were 11 bases for V and 6 bases for J; bases not matched to a gene: 10. The V gene's germline CDR1 is WSHSY and CDR2 SAAADI. CDR3 region: CAARGTGEGEQYF. In DNA form, the CDR3 reads TGCGCCGCACGGGGGACAGGGGAGGGCGAGCAGTACTTC.

This clone was counted once. This sequence joins TRBV5-1 and TRBJ2-7, with D uncertain. The V gene's germline CDR1 is SGHRS and CDR2 YFSETQ. The V and J ends lost 0 bases and 4 bases respectively, with 11 bases between them. This CDR3 has 14 residues. CDR3 coding DNA: TGCGCCAGCAGCTTGGCCGTAGGCGGTTACGAGCAGTACTTC. This encodes CASSLAVGGYEQYF.

The rearrangement links TRBV13 to TRBJ1-2; 8 bases line up with TRBD1. J gave up 0 bases and V 3 bases, and 3 bases lay outside the gene matches. Per germline, CDR1 PRHDT and CDR2 FYEKMQ (reference sequence). This CDR3 has 15 amino acids. CDR3 in amino acids: CASSFGQGPNYGYTF. The CDR3 DNA reads TGTGCCAGCAGCTTTGGACAGGGACCTAACTATGGCTACACCTTC. Supplemented by reference TRBV13 and TRBJ1-2, the full variable domain reads AAGVIQSPRHLIKEKRETATLKCYPIPRHDTVYWYQQGPGQDPQFLISFYEKMQSDKGSIPDRFSAQQFSDYHSELNMSSLELGDSALYFCASSFGQGPNYGYTFGSGTRLTVV.

This chain links TRBV18 with TRBJ2-7, with 10 bases lining up with TRBD2. V dropped 3 bases and J dropped 0; count of bases not matched to a gene: 2. The germline CDR1 and CDR2 sequences are KGHSH and LQKENI. This CDR3 region has 15 residues. CDR3 sequence: CASSPASGSSYEQYF. As DNA, the CDR3 is TGTGCCAGCTCACCCGCTAGCGGGAGCTCCTACGAGCAGTACTTC.

The chain joins TRBV6-5 to TRBJ2-5, with 12 bases that match TRBD2. CDR3 length: 15 amino acids. The germline gives CDR1 MNHEY, CDR2 SVGAGI. V lost 2 bases and J lost 4; bases outside the gene matches: 2. In DNA, the CDR3 is TGTGCCAGCAGTTACGAGGGACTAGCGGGAGAGACCCAGTACTTC. Protein product: CASSYEGLAGETQYF.

The rearrangement links TRBV27 to TRBJ1-2, with TRBD1 matching over 7 bases. The junction had 9 bases not matched to a gene; V was cut back by 6 bases and J by 8 bases. This CDR3 comprises 13 residues. Germline V gene data show CDR1 as MNHEY and CDR2 as SMNVEV (reference sequence). CDR3 residues: CASRLTGEEGYTF. The DNA for the CDR3 is TGTGCCAGCAGGCTTACAGGGGAGGAAGGCTACACCTTC.

This clone was seen a handful of times. This chain joins TRBV9 and TRBJ2-1, with D maybe TRBD2 (5 bases). Looked up from germline, CDR1 is SGDLS and CDR2 is YYNGEE. V dropped 3 bases and J dropped 6 bases, with 10 bases sitting between them. The CDR3 spans 13 residues. CDR3 bases: TGTGCCAGCAGCGGAGGGCCACCCAATGAGCAGTTCTTC. It encodes CASSGGPPNEQFF.

The chain employs TRBV27 and TRBJ2-7; maybe TRBD2 (6 bases). The V end was cut by 5 bases, the J end by 6 bases, with 17 bases between. The germline V gene has CDR1 MNHEY and CDR2 SMNVEV (reference sequence). This CDR3 has 14 residues. The CDR3 bases are TGTGCCAGCAGTCGAGCGGGCATTTCCGGCGAGCAGTACTTC. As protein: CASSRAGISGEQYF.